This T cell receptor (beta chain) was found in a study of blood T cell repertoires in COVID-19. The overall study: Italy, Spain and the United States were the sources of the convalescent and acute COVID-19 samples.

There are 15 residues in the CDR3. V trimming: 5 bases; J trimming: 4 bases; junction bases outside the gene matches: 9. Per germline, CDR1 MNHEY and CDR2 SMNVEV (reference sequence). In the source study's methods: For nucleated cells, counts were estimated from reference gene primer amplification. The repertoire was sequenced with immunoSEQ multiplex PCR; TCRdb's copy has only in-frame clones and lacks some. The D gene and trimming were derived from the DNA, and the V and J assignments and clone size from that table. This sample has about 120,000 clones; roughly 81% occur once, and the top ten carry approximately 1.5%.

The sample comprised peripheral blood. The rearrangement joins TRBV27 to TRBJ2-7, with 9 bases fitting TRBD1. This TCR was sampled from a middle-aged man with acute or convalescent COVID-19. CDR3 sequence: CASSKRTGATYEQYF. In DNA form, the CDR3 reads TGTGCCAGCAGTAAACGGACAGGGGCAACATACGAGCAGTACTTC.